Shown below are 14 T cell receptor beta chains from a single sample sequenced in a study of T cells in Graves' hyperthyroidism and ophthalmopathy. There were TCR beta CDR3 regions amplified from RNA transcripts. First-round RT-PCR targeting the TCR CDR3 was performed with the HTBI primer set. TCRdb reprocessed the multiplex PCR reads with MiXCR, giving one entry per CDR3 protein. The sample holds roughly 500,000 distinct CDR3 sequences; around 50% are singletons and the top ten take about two fifths. The sample consisted of peripheral blood or thyroid tissue (not recorded which). These receptor sequences come from an adult woman with Graves' disease, either hyperthyroidism or ophthalmopathy (not recorded which).

The chain is built from TRBV7-9 and TRBJ2-2, with 8 bases identical to TRBD1. Germline trimming cut 8 bases from V and 9 bases from J; bases unmatched to any gene: 11. The CDR3 has 14 residues. Germline V gives CDR1 SEHNR, CDR2 FQNEAQ (reference sequence). CDR3 residues: CASSGQGFSRELFF. The CDR3 nucleotides read TGTGCCAGCTCCGGACAGGGTTTTTCCCGGGAGCTGTTTTTT.

This chain connects TRBV10-2 to TRBJ1-1, with D hard to call. This CDR3 is 14 amino acids long. The V gene lost 7 bases and the J gene lost 4 bases, with 16 bases spanning the gap. Per germline, CDR1 WSHSY and CDR2 SAAADI. CDR3 DNA: TGCGCCAGCATGATAGGACGGTTGGGCACTGAAGCTTTCTTT. Its protein product is CASMIGRLGTEAFF.

The CDR3 region is CASSVAVGEQYF. The CDR3 DNA follows: TGTGCCAGCAGTGTGGCCGTCGGCGAGCAGTACTTC. The rearrangement joins TRBV2 to TRBJ2-7; D gene unclear. The germline V gene has CDR1 SNHLY and CDR2 FYNNEI. The length of the CDR3 is 12 residues. Trimming cost V 4 bases and J 6 bases, with 10 bases left between them.

Concerning this clonotype: The limits of the CDR3 on the DNA are not certain, so only TCRdb's listed CDR3 is given. This chain links TRBV25-1 with TRBJ1-1; TRBD1 reflects the table's D call only, with no check against the DNA. The CDR3 spans 15 amino acids, including both terminal residues. Germline V lookup: CDR1 MGHDK, CDR2 SYGVNS. The CDR3 is CACSASLHRGTEAFF.

This clonotype has a count of ten or more. The gene calls are TRBV7-9 and TRBJ1-1, with a tentative D call TRBD1 (6 bases). Per the germline V gene, CDR1 is SEHNR and CDR2 is FQNEAQ (reference sequence). Trimming left V 0 bases short and J 1 base short, with 9 bases between. The CDR3 is made up of 15 amino acids. CDR3 coding DNA: TGTGCCAGCAGCTTAGCGGACAGACGGAACACTGAAGCTTTCTTT. Amino acids: CASSLADRRNTEAFF.

This rearrangement joins TRBV29-1 to TRBJ2-7, with D possibly being TRBD1 (5 bases). The germline V gene has CDR1 SQVTM and CDR2 ANQGSEA. V lost 6 bases to trimming and J lost 0 bases, with 12 bases between them. CDR3 length equals 13 residues. Here the CDR3 reads CSVQGPDSYEQYF. The CDR3 DNA reads as TGCAGCGTGCAGGGCCCGGACTCCTACGAGCAGTACTTC.

A remark on this clonotype: A much larger clone lies one base from this, so it may be a read error. The chain is built from TRBV10-1 and TRBJ2-7, with 8 bases fitting TRBD1. The germline V gene has CDR1 WNHNN and CDR2 SYGVQD (reference sequence). The CDR3 is made up of 13 amino acids. As DNA, the CDR3 is TGTGCCAGCAGGCGGACAGGGAACTACGAGCAGTACTTC. Amino acid sequence: CASRRTGNYEQYF.

The rearrangement uses TRBV5-6 and TRBJ2-7, with D perhaps TRBD2 (6 bases). This CDR3 has 13 residues. CDR1 and CDR2 (germline): SGHDT, YYEEEE. V dropped 4 bases and J dropped 3 bases, with 11 bases sitting between them. CDR3 sequence: CASSQGTYYEQYF. CDR3 nucleotides: TGTGCCAGCAGCCAAGGGACTTACTACGAGCAGTACTTC.

For this clonotype: One base away lies a much larger clone, so this may be a sequencing read error. This rearrangement joins TRBV12-3 or TRBV12-4 to TRBJ2-7; 7 bases fit TRBD1. This CDR3 is built from 13 residues. Losses at the gene ends were 6 bases for V and 3 bases for J; bases not matched to a gene: 5. The CDR3: CASSRNRGYEQYF. The CDR3 coding sequence is TGTGCCAGCAGCCGGAACAGGGGCTACGAGCAGTACTTC.

This clonotype occurred many times. The chain has TRBV19 and TRBJ2-2; a weak D match, TRBD1 (5 bases). CDR3 length: 13 residues. Deletions cut 10 bases from V and 5 bases from J, with 14 bases between. Germline V gives CDR1 LNHDA, CDR2 SQIVND (reference sequence). The CDR3 is CATVGKGTGELFF. The DNA of the CDR3 is TGTGCCACCGTTGGGAAGGGGACCGGGGAGCTGTTTTTT.

This clonotype showed up just a few times. This chain connects TRBV29-1 to TRBJ1-1; D is undetermined. The CDR3 is 13 amino acids. Germline CDR1 reads SQVTM; CDR2 reads ANQGSEA. V was clipped by 4 bases and J by 5 bases, with 14 bases between them. The CDR3 region is CSVGMVWDTEAFF. DNA for the CDR3: TGCAGCGTTGGGATGGTCTGGGATACTGAAGCTTTCTTT.

This clonotype occurred many times. The rearrangement links TRBV25-1 to TRBJ1-6; no clear D. Germline assignment: CDR1 MGHDK and CDR2 SYGVNS. The CDR3 covers 13 residues. V dropped 2 bases and J dropped 9 bases, with 8 bases sitting between them. In nucleotides, the CDR3 is TGTGCCAGCAGTGAACCCGGGTCTTCACCCCTCCACTTT. It encodes CASSEPGSSPLHF.

The chain recombines TRBV5-4 with TRBJ2-6; D assignment may be TRBD1 or TRBD2 (5 bases each). The CDR3 is 19 amino acids. Germline CDR1 and CDR2: SGHNT and YYREEE (reference sequence). V was trimmed by 4 bases and J by 0 bases, leaving 20 bases between them. CDR3 sequence: CASSPHRDAAYSGANVLTF. The CDR3 DNA is TGTGCCAGCAGCCCCCACCGGGACGCCGCCTACTCTGGGGCCAACGTCCTGACTTTC.

This clonotype was seen many times. The chain joins TRBV7-8 to TRBJ1-5; 8 bases match TRBD1. Germline V lookup: CDR1 SGHVS, CDR2 FQNEAQ. CDR3 size: 16 residues. V lost 5 bases and J lost 5; bases outside the gene matches: 11. The CDR3 DNA reads TGTGCCAGCAGCCATGGGGGGGACAGGAGATATCAGCCCCAGCATTTT. It codes for CASSHGGDRRYQPQHF.